This T cell receptor (beta chain) was sequenced during a study of low-dose radiotherapy and immunotherapy resistance in tumors. Study-level background: Every two weeks patients got nivolumab 240 mg flat dose, plus ipilimumab 1 mg/kg every six weeks, intravenously.

Germline CDR1 DFQATT, CDR2 SNEGSKA (reference sequence). The CDR3 is made up of 11 amino acids. Losses at the gene ends were 1 base for V and 8 bases for J; bases not matched to a gene: 0. Time point noted: after trial treatment. Noted treatment: LDRT plus nivolumab, ipilimumab, low-dose cyclophosphamide and aspirin (RACIN trial). This clonotype was recorded at least ten times. TRAV- and TRBV-specific primers were used for first-strand cDNA, which covered alpha and beta chains. The authors ran around 22 PCR cycles to amplify TCRs with a constant-region primer and V-primer adapter. By in vitro transcription, the isolated mRNA was amplified. In TCRdb, the reads were re-called with MiXCR into one record per CDR3 protein. The sample has about 44,000 distinct CDR3 sequences; 20% to 25% are singletons.

The specimen was PBMCs, collected after low-dose radiotherapy plus immunotherapy. The chain uses TRBV20-1 and TRBJ2-3; the match to TRBD2 covers 7 bases. The sequence derives from a male donor with prostate cancer. CDR3 in DNA: TGCAGTGCTAGAGCGGGAGGTACGCAGTATTTT. This sequence encodes CSARAGGTQYF.